Listed here are 28 T cell receptor beta chains from one sample, sequenced in a study of control samples from healthy donors and cancer patients. Using immunoSEQ multiplex PCR, the repertoire was profiled, and TCRdb retains in-frame clones only, with some absent. The sample shows about 29,000 clones, about 85% of them seen only once. The material sequenced was formalin-fixed, paraffin-embedded tissue. The source is a female donor with melanoma.

The chain uses TRBV27 and TRBJ2-1; 10 nucleotides line up with TRBD2. This CDR3 comprises 16 residues. Germline-derived CDR1 and CDR2 are MNHEY and SMNVEV (reference sequence). J was trimmed by 10 bases and V by 5 bases; bases with no gene match: 14. The CDR3 coding sequence is TGTGCCAGCAGTGACCTCCAGGTACTAGCGGGAAGAGAGCAGTTCTTC. Amino acid sequence: CASSDLQVLAGREQFF.

The rearrangement joins TRBV5-1 to TRBJ1-3, with no clear D. CDR3 length equals 14 residues. Germline CDR1 and CDR2: SGHRS and YFSETQ. V gave up 5 bases and J gave up 9 bases, with 18 bases separating them. DNA of the CDR3: TGCGCCAGCAGGTACTCCCCCTCGGAGGGCACCATATATTTT. This translates into CASRYSPSEGTIYF.

V usage is TRBV4-2 and J usage is TRBJ2-3; possibly TRBD2 for D (6 bases). Per the germline V gene, CDR1 is LGHNA and CDR2 is YNFKEQ. This CDR3 is 17 amino acids long. Trimming removed 6 bases from V and 1 base from J, with 20 bases in between. In DNA form, the CDR3 reads TGTGCCAGCAGTCTTTCTTTGAAGGGAGGTGGCACAGATACGCAGTATTTT. Translating gives CASSLSLKGGGTDTQYF.

Concerning this clone itself: Additional DNA sequences in this sample encode the identical CDR3. The CDR3 nucleotides read TGTGCCAGCAGCCAGGGACAGGGGAACACTGAAGCTTTCTTT. This gives the protein CASSQGQGNTEAFF. V is TRBV3-1 (or the pseudogene TRBV3-2) and J is TRBJ1-1; 9 nucleotides agree with TRBD1. The CDR3 loop spans 14 amino acids. Germline CDR1 is LGHDT and CDR2 is YNNKEL (reference sequence). J was trimmed by 1 base and V by 3 bases; bases with no gene match: 0.

This rearrangement joins TRBV30 to TRBJ1-1, with D possibly TRBD1 on 6 matching bases. This CDR3 region has 15 residues. Germline assignment: CDR1 GTSNPN and CDR2 SVGIG (reference sequence). The V end was cut by 4 bases, the J end by 7 bases, with 22 bases between. The CDR3, as DNA: TGTGCCTGGATCGGTTCTGGGGGGGGCCCGTTTGAAGCTTTCTTT. It translates to CAWIGSGGGPFEAFF.

V and J are TRBV20-1 and TRBJ1-1; no reliable D call. The V end was cut by 0 bases, the J end by 8 bases, with 7 bases between. Germline V CDR1 and CDR2: DFQATT, SNEGSKA (reference sequence). The length of the CDR3 is 11 residues. The CDR3 sequence: CSARDRGEAFF. CDR3 DNA: TGCAGTGCTAGAGATAGAGGGGAAGCTTTCTTT.

The rearrangement links TRBV5-1 to TRBJ2-1, with D possibly TRBD2 on 5 matching bases. CDR1 and CDR2 (germline): SGHRS, YFSETQ. Deletions cut 6 bases from V and 8 bases from J, with 21 bases between. The CDR3 is 15 residues long. CDR3: CASTTLPGLGDEQFF. In DNA, the CDR3 is TGCGCCAGCACCACGCTCCCCGGGCTCGGGGATGAGCAGTTCTTC.

The chain recombines TRBV18 with TRBJ1-1, with 7 positions matching TRBD1. Germline lookup yields CDR1 KGHSH and CDR2 LQKENI. The CDR3 runs to 16 residues. V lost 3 bases and J lost 2; bases outside the gene matches: 9. CDR3 region: CASSPQGVGVNTEAFF. The CDR3 DNA sequence: TGTGCCAGCTCACCCCAGGGGGTGGGGGTAAACACTGAAGCTTTCTTT. The full variable domain, with the rest looked up from reference TRBV18 and TRBJ1-1, is NAGVMQNPRHLVRRRGQEARLRCSPMKGHSHVYWYRQLPEEGLKFMVYLQKENIIDESGMPKERFSAEFPKEGPSILRIQQVVRGDSAAYFCASSPQGVGVNTEAFFGQGTRLTVV.

This clone was picked up one time. The chain employs TRBV3-1 (or the pseudogene TRBV3-2) and TRBJ2-7, with unresolved D. The CDR3 has 13 residues. Germline V lookup: CDR1 LGHDT, CDR2 YNNKEL (reference sequence). Trimming pared 8 bases from V and 0 bases from J, leaving 11 bases between. The CDR3 loop reads CASGTPGSYEQYF. CDR3 nucleotide sequence: TGTGCCAGCGGAACCCCTGGCTCCTACGAGCAGTACTTC.

This chain links TRBV24-1 with TRBJ2-1; D may match TRBD1 or TRBD2 (5 bases each). The germline V gene encodes CDR1 KGHDR and CDR2 SFDVKD. This CDR3 is 15 amino acids long. V was cut by 5 bases and J by 2 bases, with 12 bases left in between. CDR3 coding DNA: TGTGCCACCAGTGCACGGGGCTCCGCCTACAATGAGCAGTTCTTC. Its protein product is CATSARGSAYNEQFF.

The V call is TRBV15, the J call TRBJ1-5; the match to TRBD1 covers 11 bases. Trimming removed 4 bases from V and 4 bases from J; junction bases left unmatched: 6. CDR1 and CDR2 (germline): LNHNV, YYDKDF (reference sequence). The CDR3 runs to 16 residues. The CDR3 DNA reads TGTGCCACCAGCATCCCGGGACAGGGGGTAAATCAGCCCCAGCATTTT. Amino acids: CATSIPGQGVNQPQHF.

The V call is TRBV6-2 or TRBV6-3, the J call TRBJ2-7; D may be TRBD1 (6 bases). There are 16 residues in the CDR3. Trimming cost V 4 bases and J 5 bases, with 21 bases left between them. Germline assignment: CDR1 MNHEY and CDR2 SVGEGT. The CDR3 loop reads CASSFDLQGTLHEQYF. CDR3 coding DNA: TGTGCCAGCAGTTTTGACCTTCAGGGGACCCTACACGAGCAGTACTTC.

The rearrangement links TRBV20-1 to TRBJ1-2; TRBD1 matches at 8 bases. CDR3 length equals 15 residues. Trimming removed 3 bases from V and 6 bases from J; junction bases left unmatched: 12. Germline lookup yields CDR1 DFQATT and CDR2 SNEGSKA (reference sequence). The DNA of the CDR3 is TGCAGTGCTAGTTCCAGGGGGCGGCCTTGGGATGGCTACACCTTC. Translated: CSASSRGRPWDGYTF.

The chain uses TRBV9 and TRBJ2-5, with D perhaps matching TRBD2 (6 bases). This CDR3 region has 15 residues. Germline assignment: CDR1 SGDLS and CDR2 YYNGEE. Trimming removed 4 bases at V and 4 bases at J, with 17 bases between. The CDR3 is CASSLAASVRETQYF. The CDR3 DNA reads TGTGCCAGCAGCCTTGCCGCTAGCGTTAGAGAGACCCAGTACTTC. Complete variable domain (other parts from reference TRBV9 and TRBJ2-5): DSGVTQTPKHLITATGQRVTLRCSPRSGDLSVYWYQQSLDQGLQFLIQYYNGEERAKGNILERFSAQQFPDLHSELNLSSLELGDSALYFCASSLAASVRETQYFGPGTRLLVL.

V is TRBV2 and J is TRBJ2-5; D is tentatively TRBD1 or TRBD2 (6 bases each). The CDR3 contains 13 residues. Trimming cost V 11 bases and J 4 bases, with 17 bases left between them. In germline, CDR1 is SNHLY, CDR2 FYNNEI. The CDR3 sequence is CALKGGVRETQYF. CDR3 sequence (DNA): TGTGCCCTCAAGGGGGGAGTGAGAGAGACCCAGTACTTC.

The V and J genes are TRBV9 and TRBJ1-1, with a weak D call TRBD1 (5 bases). Trimming removed 0 bases at V and 5 bases at J, with 11 bases between. The CDR3 has 14 residues. Germline V lookup: CDR1 SGDLS, CDR2 YYNGEE. The CDR3 loop reads CASSVGEGRTEAFF. The CDR3 region has the DNA TGTGCCAGCAGCGTAGGGGAGGGGAGGACTGAAGCTTTCTTT.

The genes are TRBV5-6 and TRBJ1-6; D is uncertain. The germline V gene has CDR1 SGHDT and CDR2 YYEEEE. V was shortened by 4 bases and J by 9 bases, with 11 bases between the two germline ends. The CDR3 sequence is 13 residues long. CDR3 amino acids: CASSPRRSSPLHF. The CDR3 DNA follows: TGTGCCAGCAGCCCCAGACGGAGTTCACCCCTCCACTTT.

The chain links TRBV11-2 to TRBJ2-5, with D maybe TRBD2 (6 bases). V lost 5 bases to trimming and J lost 9 bases, with 19 bases between them. The CDR3 covers 14 residues. CDR1 and CDR2 (germline): SGHAT, FQNNGV. CDR3 bases: TGTGCCAGCAGCCCCTCGCCTGGGGGGATGGCCCAGTACTTC. It specifies CASSPSPGGMAQYF.

Written as DNA, the CDR3 is TGTGCCAGCAGTCCGCCTCTGTCCCTGGTTCGCACAGATACGCAGTATTTT. This gives the protein CASSPPLSLVRTDTQYF. The rearrangement joins TRBV2 to TRBJ2-3; D is undetermined. The CDR3 runs 17 residues. Trimming removed 5 bases from V and 1 base from J, with 19 bases in between. Per germline, CDR1 SNHLY and CDR2 FYNNEI.

This chain connects TRBV9 to TRBJ1-2; the D is unclear. The germline V gene encodes CDR1 SGDLS and CDR2 YYNGEE. The V end was cut by 4 bases, the J end by 7 bases, with 14 bases between. The CDR3 is made up of 13 amino acids. CDR3 sequence (DNA): TGTGCCAGCAGCCCCCTTCCAATGGTTGGCTACACCTTC. It encodes CASSPLPMVGYTF.

V gene TRBV7-2 combines with J gene TRBJ2-5; the D is unclear. CDR1 is SGHTA, CDR2 FQGNSA, per germline. The CDR3 is 13 residues long. Trimming took 5 bases from V and 5 from J, leaving 12 bases between them. CDR3 sequence: CASSASPVETQYF. In DNA, the CDR3 is TGTGCCAGCAGCGCCTCCCCGGTGGAGACCCAGTACTTC.

The chain uses TRBV4-2 and TRBJ1-2; D not resolved. The germline gives CDR1 LGHNA, CDR2 YNFKEQ. CDR3 length: 14 residues. V lost 1 base and J 6 bases, leaving 12 bases between the germline ends. The CDR3 sequence is CASSQVDFRDGYTF. In DNA form, the CDR3 reads TGTGCCAGCAGCCAAGTGGACTTTCGGGATGGCTACACCTTC.

The rearrangement links TRBV7-2 to TRBJ2-7; the D gene is possibly TRBD2 (6 bases). Germline loops: CDR1 SGHTA, CDR2 FQGNSA. The CDR3 contains 13 residues. The ends were cut back, 3 bases at V and 2 bases at J, with 8 bases in the middle. The CDR3 reads CASSFAGTYEQYF. The CDR3, as DNA: TGTGCCAGCAGCTTCGCGGGGACCTACGAGCAGTACTTC.

Written as DNA, the CDR3 is TGTGCCAGCAGTTCAAGCGGGTCTAGCACAGATACGCAGTATTTT. Translation: CASSSSGSSTDTQYF. The genes are TRBV25-1 and TRBJ2-3; possibly TRBD2 for D (6 bases). Germline V CDR1 and CDR2: MGHDK, SYGVNS. The CDR3 extends over 15 amino acids. V was pared by 5 bases and J by 0 bases, with 12 bases between.

V is TRBV18 and J is TRBJ2-1; D not resolved. The ends were cut back, 1 base at V and 7 bases at J, with 5 bases in the middle. CDR1 KGHSH and CDR2 LQKENI come from the germline V gene. CDR3 length: 12 amino acids. CDR3 region: CASSPRSNEQFF. The CDR3, as DNA: TGTGCCAGCTCACCACGCTCTAATGAGCAGTTCTTC.

The CDR3 loop reads CASSSDRAYNSPLHF. The CDR3 region has the DNA TGTGCCAGCAGCTCGGACAGGGCATATAATTCACCCCTCCACTTT. V gene TRBV7-2 combines with J gene TRBJ1-6, with TRBD1 identical over 8 bases. Per germline, CDR1 SGHTA and CDR2 FQGNSA. This CDR3 has 15 residues. Trimming at V came to 4 bases and at J to 4 bases, leaving 3 bases not matched to a gene.

V gene TRBV4-1 combines with J gene TRBJ1-5; tentative D call: TRBD1 (5 bases). The CDR3 runs 16 residues. V gave up 0 bases and J gave up 7 bases, with 16 bases separating them. Germline V gives CDR1 MGHRA, CDR2 YSYEKL. The CDR3 DNA reads as TGCGCCAGCAGCCAAGAACAGGCGAGTCGAAAACAGCCCCAGCATTTT. Its protein product is CASSQEQASRKQPQHF.

Details on this clone: Distinct nucleotide sequences in the sample also encode this CDR3. This chain joins TRBV2 and TRBJ2-1, with 10 bases aligning to TRBD2. The germline V gene encodes CDR1 SNHLY and CDR2 FYNNEI. Germline trimming cut 4 bases from V and 0 bases from J; bases unmatched to any gene: 0. This CDR3 is 15 amino acids long. The CDR3 here is CASSVAGGSYNEQFF. CDR3 sequence (DNA): TGTGCCAGCAGTGTAGCGGGAGGCTCCTACAATGAGCAGTTCTTC.